A single sample gave rise to the 25 T cell receptor beta chains below, sequenced in a study of T cells in Graves' hyperthyroidism and ophthalmopathy. Amplification targeted TCR beta CDR3 regions from RNA transcripts. The HTBI primer set was used in a first-round RT-PCR of the TCR CDR3. TCRdb passed the multiplex PCR reads through MiXCR, listing each CDR3 protein once. This table holds more than 450,000 distinct CDR3 sequences, 15% to 20% found once. Sequencing input: blood. The origin of the receptors is a man aged 35-49 years with Graves' ophthalmopathy.

The table lists this clonotype with many counts. The chain combines TRBV7-9 with TRBJ1-1; D ambiguous. Looked up from germline, CDR1 is SEHNR and CDR2 is FQNEAQ (reference sequence). The CDR3 runs 14 residues. V was clipped by 5 bases and J by 0 bases, with 10 bases between them. The CDR3 here is CASSQAAMNTEAFF. The DNA of the CDR3 is TGTGCCAGCAGCCAGGCGGCAATGAACACTGAAGCTTTCTTT.

The genes are TRBV5-1 and TRBJ2-7, with unresolved D. The CDR3 extends over 14 amino acids. Germline V gives CDR1 SGHRS, CDR2 YFSETQ. V lost 0 bases and J lost 3, with 10 bases in between. The DNA of the CDR3 is TGCGCCAGCAGCTTGGGTTCGGGCGACTACGAGCAGTACTTC. It encodes CASSLGSGDYEQYF.

J is TRBJ1-5 and V is TRBV2, with unresolved D. This CDR3 comprises 13 residues. CDR1 is SNHLY and CDR2 is FYNNEI in the germline V gene. Trimming stripped 8 bases from V and 3 bases from J, with 11 bases between. CDR3 residues: CASADAINQPQHF. The CDR3 nucleotides read TGTGCCAGCGCAGACGCCATCAATCAGCCCCAGCATTTT.

The sample holds many counts of this clonotype. The chain combines TRBV11-3 with TRBJ2-3; the match to TRBD2 covers 10 bases. Germline CDR1 reads SGHNT; CDR2 reads YENEEA. The CDR3 loop spans 15 amino acids. Trimming removed 5 bases from V and 5 bases from J; junction bases left unmatched: 7. The CDR3 sequence: CASSLSGGAGDTQYF. In DNA, the CDR3 is TGTGCCAGCAGCCTGAGCGGGGGGGCGGGAGATACGCAGTATTTT.

The rearrangement links TRBV29-1 to TRBJ2-1; the D is unclear. V was pared by 4 bases and J by 9 bases, with 13 bases between. Germline V gives CDR1 SQVTM, CDR2 ANQGSEA. This CDR3 has 12 residues. The CDR3 region has the DNA TGCAGCGTTGGGGGATTTCGCAGTGAGCAGTTCTTC. Translating it yields CSVGGFRSEQFF.

Regarding this clonotype: One end of the junction varies from germline; a read error may be responsible. The chain recombines TRBV28 with TRBJ1-5; D is undetermined. The CDR3 sequence is 12 residues long. Per the germline V gene, CDR1 is MDHEN and CDR2 is SYDVKM. CDR3 region: CASTPTNQSQHF. The CDR3 coding sequence is TGTGCCAGCACCCCAACCAATCAGTCCCAGCATTTT.

There are many counts of this clonotype. The chain recombines TRBV27 with TRBJ1-5, with a possible D match to TRBD1 (6 bases). The CDR3 totals 15 residues. Deletions cut 6 bases from V and 0 bases from J, with 12 bases between. Germline CDR1 is MNHEY and CDR2 is SMNVEV (reference sequence). CDR3 nucleotide sequence: TGTGCCAGCAGGTCCGGGGGCTCTAGCAATCAGCCCCAGCATTTT. Its protein product is CASRSGGSSNQPQHF.

This clonotype has a handful of counts. The CDR3, as DNA: TGTGCCAGCAAGGGACTGCTCATTTATAGCAATCAGCCCCAGCATTTT. Protein: CASKGLLIYSNQPQHF. V and J are TRBV6-2 or TRBV6-3 and TRBJ1-5; perhaps TRBD1 as D (5 bases). The CDR3 contains 16 residues. V was shortened by 7 bases and J by 0 bases, with 16 bases between the two germline ends. Germline V CDR1 and CDR2: MNHEY, SVGEGT.

This clonotype has only a few counts. The rearrangement joins TRBV28 to TRBJ1-6; D call uncertain. Trimming cost V 7 bases and J 7 bases, with 14 bases left between them. Germline CDR1 is MDHEN and CDR2 is SYDVKM. There are 14 residues in the CDR3. The CDR3 DNA follows: TGTGCCAGCACCCCATGGGGAGAAAATTCACCCCTCCACTTT. Encoded protein: CASTPWGENSPLHF.

The chain has TRBV3-1 and TRBJ1-1; D remains unclear. This CDR3 comprises 14 residues. Trimming took 4 bases from V and 4 from J, leaving 13 bases between them. In germline, CDR1 is LGHDT, CDR2 YNNKEL (reference sequence). The CDR3 region is CASSRKRRVTEAFF. CDR3 sequence (DNA): TGTGCCAGCAGCCGAAAGAGGAGGGTCACTGAAGCTTTCTTT.

This clonotype was observed at least ten times. The chain joins TRBV3-1 to TRBJ2-3; D is ambiguous. Germline values: CDR1 LGHDT, CDR2 YNNKEL (reference sequence). Trimming shortened V by 2 bases and J by 4 bases, and 4 bases separated the two germline ends. This CDR3 is 12 amino acids long. The DNA for the CDR3 is TGTGCCAGCAGCCAACCTTCAGATACGCAGTATTTT. Encoded protein: CASSQPSDTQYF.

This chain connects TRBV6-1 to TRBJ2-7; possibly TRBD1 for D (7 bases). The V gene lost 7 bases and the J gene lost 5 bases, with 24 bases spanning the gap. This CDR3 is 16 amino acids long. CDR1 and CDR2 (germline): MNHNS, SASEGT. The CDR3 protein is CASKLRGVGTVDEQYF. The CDR3 DNA follows: TGTGCCAGCAAATTGCGGGGCGTGGGGACAGTCGACGAGCAGTACTTC.

This clonotype was seen at least ten times. The chain couples TRBV5-1 to TRBJ1-4; no clear D. CDR1 and CDR2 (germline): SGHRS, YFSETQ. There are 13 residues in the CDR3. With 4 bases removed from V and 7 bases from J, the gap between germline ends came to 11 bases. DNA for the CDR3: TGCGCCAGCAGCCGGATTTTGGGTGAAAAACTGTTTTTT. Amino acid sequence: CASSRILGEKLFF.

The V and J genes are TRBV18 and TRBJ1-3; D is undetermined. V was shortened by 3 bases and J by 4 bases, with 13 bases between the two germline ends. In germline, CDR1 is KGHSH, CDR2 LQKENI. The CDR3 is 15 residues long. CDR3 sequence (DNA): TGTGCCAGCTCACCCCTCCCCCGTTTCGGAAACACCATATATTTT. As protein: CASSPLPRFGNTIYF.

V usage is TRBV7-3 and J usage is TRBJ2-3; D is possibly TRBD1 or TRBD2 (6 bases each). V shed 5 bases and J shed 1 base, with 16 bases lying between them. The CDR3 runs 16 residues. Per the germline V gene, CDR1 is SGHTA and CDR2 is FQGTGA. CDR3 DNA: TGTGCCAGCAGCCAGACAGGAGGGGTGGGCACAGATACGCAGTATTTT. Its protein product is CASSQTGGVGTDTQYF.

The V gene is TRBV7-9, the J gene TRBJ2-1; D possibly corresponds to TRBD1 (6 bases). V was shortened by 2 bases and J by 5 bases, with 7 bases between the two germline ends. Germline V gene sequence: CDR1 SEHNR, CDR2 FQNEAQ (reference sequence). The CDR3 sequence is 13 residues long. Here the CDR3 reads CASSLPGDNEQFF. The CDR3 DNA follows: TGTGCCAGCAGCTTACCAGGGGACAATGAGCAGTTCTTC.

The chain joins TRBV20-1 to TRBJ2-7; unclear D gene. This CDR3 comprises 11 residues. Germline lookup yields CDR1 DFQATT and CDR2 SNEGSKA (reference sequence). V gave up 3 bases and J gave up 1 base, with 4 bases separating them. DNA for the CDR3: TGCAGTGCTAGTAGGTCCTACGAGCAGTACTTC. This sequence encodes CSASRSYEQYF.

The J gene is TRBJ2-3, the V gene TRBV5-8; 8 bases line up with TRBD1. J gave up 0 bases and V 6 bases, and 9 bases lay outside the gene matches. Looked up from germline, CDR1 is SGHTS and CDR2 is YDEGEE. The CDR3 is 16 residues long. CDR3 region: CASKQGVHHSTDTQYF. The CDR3, as DNA: TGTGCCAGCAAACAGGGGGTTCATCACAGCACAGATACGCAGTATTTT.

At least ten counts were recorded for this clonotype. The chain joins TRBV4-3 to TRBJ1-2; TRBD1 matches 8 bases. CDR3 length: 15 amino acids. Looked up from germline, CDR1 is LGHNA and CDR2 is YSLEER. V was clipped by 0 bases and J by 7 bases; unmatched bases: 7. The CDR3 DNA sequence: TGCGCCAGCAGCCAAGATTTAGGACAGGGTTTTGGCTACACCTTC. It is translated as CASSQDLGQGFGYTF.

The rearrangement joins TRBV6-1 to TRBJ2-3; TRBD2 matches at 14 bases. CDR3 length: 16 residues. Germline CDR1 MNHNS, CDR2 SASEGT. Trimming took 6 bases from V and 6 from J; bases not matched to a gene: 8. Here the CDR3 reads CASRPGTSGGRDTQYF. The DNA for the CDR3 is TGTGCCAGCAGGCCCGGGACTAGCGGGGGCAGGGATACGCAGTATTTT.

The gene calls are TRBV11-1 and TRBJ2-7; 12 bases align to TRBD2. Looked up from germline, CDR1 is SGHAT and CDR2 is FQDESV (reference sequence). The CDR3 covers 17 residues. Trimming cost V 4 bases and J 0 bases; bases outside gene matches: 7. This chain's CDR3 is CASSSPPSGRASYEQYF. CDR3 bases: TGTGCCAGCAGCTCGCCCCCTAGCGGGAGGGCCTCCTACGAGCAGTACTTC.

In its sample, this clonotype was seen a few times. J is TRBJ1-5 and V is TRBV12-3 or TRBV12-4, with 7 bases lining up with TRBD1. Losses at the gene ends were 3 bases for V and 4 bases for J; bases not matched to a gene: 3. This CDR3 is 14 amino acids long. In DNA form, the CDR3 reads TGTGCCAGCAGTTTTGGACAGGTTAATCAGCCCCAGCATTTT. Translated, it gives CASSFGQVNQPQHF.

V gene TRBV28 combines with J gene TRBJ2-5, with TRBD1 identical over 8 bases. The CDR3 has 15 amino acids. Germline V gene sequence: CDR1 MDHEN, CDR2 SYDVKM. The V and J ends lost 5 bases and 5 bases, in that order; junction bases with no gene match: 10. CDR3 in amino acids: CASSQPGQGRETQYF. The DNA of the CDR3 is TGTGCCAGCAGTCAACCCGGACAGGGTCGGGAGACCCAGTACTTC.

This clonotype came up a few times. V gene TRBV20-1 combines with J gene TRBJ2-2, with TRBD2 identical over 10 bases. The CDR3 has 15 residues. Germline CDR1 and CDR2: DFQATT and SNEGSKA (reference sequence). V gave up 6 bases and J gave up 5 bases; unmatched junction bases: 9. The CDR3 sequence: CSATRTSGWTGELFF. The DNA for the CDR3 is TGCAGTGCAACACGGACTAGCGGTTGGACCGGGGAGCTGTTTTTT.

A note on this clonotype: Mismatch with germline at one junction end may stem from a read error. The J gene is TRBJ1-5, the V gene TRBV4-1, with D unclear. Germline CDR1 MGHRA, CDR2 YSYEKL. The CDR3 is made up of 15 amino acids. For the CDR3, the DNA is TGCGCCAGTAGCCGTGTTGCTCGGCCCAGACAGCCCCAGCATTTT. The encoded protein is CASSRVARPRQPQHF.